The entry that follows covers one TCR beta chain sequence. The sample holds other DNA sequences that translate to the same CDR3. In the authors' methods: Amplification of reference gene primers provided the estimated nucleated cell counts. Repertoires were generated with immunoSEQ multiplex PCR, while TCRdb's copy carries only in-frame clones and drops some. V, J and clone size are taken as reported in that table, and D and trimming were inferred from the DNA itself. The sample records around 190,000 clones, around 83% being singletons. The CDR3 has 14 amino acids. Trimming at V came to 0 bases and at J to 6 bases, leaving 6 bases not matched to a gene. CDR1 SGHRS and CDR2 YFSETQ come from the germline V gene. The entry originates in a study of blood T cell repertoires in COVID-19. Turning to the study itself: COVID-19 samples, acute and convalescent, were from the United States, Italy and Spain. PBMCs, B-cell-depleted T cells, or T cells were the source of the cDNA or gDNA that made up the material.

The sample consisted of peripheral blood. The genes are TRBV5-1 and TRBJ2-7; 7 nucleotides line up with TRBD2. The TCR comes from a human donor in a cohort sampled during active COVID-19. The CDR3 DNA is TGCGCCAGCAGCTTGGCCGGGGGGTCTTCCGAGCAGTACTTC. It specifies CASSLAGGSSEQYF.